The rows below give T cell receptor beta chains drawn from one sample of a study of CD8 T cells in ankylosing spondylitis. TCRdb reanalysed the 5' RACE reads using MiXCR and keeps one entry per CDR3 protein. The table has under 250,000 distinct CDR3 sequences, 7.5% to 9.5% seen once. The sample taken for sequencing was blood, either unsorted or a sorted T cell fraction (not recorded which). The source is a female donor with ankylosing spondylitis or in good health (not recorded which). The CDR3 runs from the conserved cysteine through the conserved F or W. The order of the fields is D gene, V gene, clone size, J gene, CDR3 protein, CDR3 DNA. D genes are given only for firm matches. Clone size is stated in some rows and not others, as once, few, many or a class when expanded.

D gene: .; V gene: TRBV30; clone size: many; J gene: TRBJ2-7; CDR3 protein: CAWSAGTEVPVYEQYF; CDR3 DNA: TGTGCCTGGAGCGCAGGGACGGAAGTCCCGGTGTACGAGCAGTACTTC
D gene: TRBD2; V gene: TRBV5-1; clone size: many; J gene: TRBJ2-1; CDR3 protein: CASSRGLAGNNEQFF; CDR3 DNA: TGCGCCAGCAGCAGGGGACTAGCGGGAAACAATGAGCAGTTCTTC
D gene: .; V gene: TRBV7-6; clone size: .; J gene: TRBJ2-1; CDR3 protein: CASSLNELSRNEQFF; CDR3 DNA: TGTGCCAGCAGCTTAAACGAACTAAGCAGGAATGAGCAGTTCTTC
D gene: .; V gene: TRBV20-1; clone size: many; J gene: TRBJ1-1; CDR3 protein: CSARVPGENTEAFF; CDR3 DNA: TGCAGTGCTAGGGTGCCAGGAGAGAACACTGAAGCTTTCTTT
D gene: TRBD1; V gene: TRBV20-1; clone size: many; J gene: TRBJ1-1; CDR3 protein: CSARAGTGGVGAEAFF; CDR3 DNA: TGCAGTGCTAGAGCCGGGACAGGGGGCGTTGGGGCTGAAGCTTTCTTT
D gene: TRBD2; V gene: TRBV7-2; clone size: many; J gene: TRBJ2-5; CDR3 protein: CASSSGLAWTTQYF; CDR3 DNA: TGTGCCAGCAGCTCGGGACTAGCCTGGACGACCCAGTACTTC
D gene: .; V gene: TRBV7-2; clone size: few; J gene: TRBJ1-6; CDR3 protein: CASSPTANSPLHF; CDR3 DNA: TGTGCCAGCAGCCCCACGGCGAATTCACCCCTCCACTTT
D gene: .; V gene: TRBV5-1; clone size: few; J gene: TRBJ2-2; CDR3 protein: CASSLAPGGTGELFF; CDR3 DNA: TGCGCCAGCAGCTTGGCCCCTGGGGGGACCGGGGAGCTGTTTTTT
D gene: .; V gene: TRBV6-2/TRBV6-3; clone size: many; J gene: TRBJ2-3; CDR3 protein: CASSYPEDTQYF; CDR3 DNA: TGTGCCAGCAGTTACCCAGAAGATACGCAGTATTTT
D gene: .; V gene: TRBV20-1; clone size: many; J gene: TRBJ2-7; CDR3 protein: CSARDLGAETYEQYF; CDR3 DNA: TGCAGTGCTAGAGATCTCGGGGCAGAAACCTACGAGCAGTACTTC
D gene: .; V gene: TRBV2; clone size: many; J gene: TRBJ2-7; CDR3 protein: CASSETPNYEQYF; CDR3 DNA: TGTGCCAGCAGCGAGACTCCGAACTACGAGCAGTACTTC
D gene: .; V gene: TRBV15; clone size: many; J gene: TRBJ2-5; CDR3 protein: CATSRDQRKETQYF; CDR3 DNA: TGTGCCACCAGCAGAGATCAGAGAAAAGAGACCCAGTACTTC
D gene: TRBD2; V gene: TRBV7-2; clone size: few; J gene: TRBJ2-7; CDR3 protein: CASSSSRSTSGYEQYF; CDR3 DNA: TGTGCCAGCAGCTCCAGCCGTTCGACTAGCGGCTACGAGCAGTACTTC
D gene: .; V gene: TRBV2; clone size: many; J gene: TRBJ2-2; CDR3 protein: CASGLDSPANTGELFF; CDR3 DNA: TGTGCCAGCGGTTTGGACTCACCCGCGAACACCGGGGAGCTGTTTTTT
D gene: TRBD1; V gene: TRBV4-3; clone size: .; J gene: TRBJ2-6; CDR3 protein: CASSLGTGAGANVLTF; CDR3 DNA: TGCGCCAGCAGCCTTGGGACAGGTGCTGGGGCCAACGTCCTGACTTTC
D gene: TRBD2; V gene: TRBV4-2; clone size: many; J gene: TRBJ2-1; CDR3 protein: CASRQTSGGPMGSYNEQFF; CDR3 DNA: TGTGCCAGCAGACAGACTAGCGGGGGCCCCATGGGCTCCTACAATGAGCAGTTCTTC
D gene: .; V gene: TRBV2; clone size: many; J gene: TRBJ1-1; CDR3 protein: CARGEGADAEAFF; CDR3 DNA: TGTGCCAGGGGAGAGGGTGCGGACGCTGAAGCTTTCTTT
D gene: TRBD1; V gene: TRBV13; clone size: .; J gene: TRBJ2-1; CDR3 protein: CASSLARGLLTYNEQFF; CDR3 DNA: TGTGCCAGCAGCCTTGCCAGGGGGCTTTTGACCTACAATGAGCAGTTCTTC
D gene: TRBD1; V gene: TRBV6-4; clone size: many; J gene: TRBJ2-1; CDR3 protein: CASSEQTGGGYNEQFF; CDR3 DNA: TGTGCCAGCAGTGAACAGACAGGGGGTGGCTACAATGAGCAGTTCTTC
D gene: TRBD1; V gene: TRBV4-2; clone size: many; J gene: TRBJ1-1; CDR3 protein: CASSQEKGQTNTEAFF; CDR3 DNA: TGTGCCAGCAGCCAAGAAAAGGGACAGACGAACACTGAAGCTTTCTTT
D gene: TRBD1; V gene: TRBV20-1; clone size: many; J gene: TRBJ2-3; CDR3 protein: CSARSGQGPRTDTQYF; CDR3 DNA: TGCAGTGCTAGATCCGGACAGGGGCCTAGGACAGATACGCAGTATTTT
D gene: .; V gene: TRBV20-1; clone size: many; J gene: TRBJ2-1; CDR3 protein: CSVVEWGESYNEQFF; CDR3 DNA: TGCAGTGTTGTTGAGTGGGGGGAATCCTACAATGAGCAGTTCTTC
D gene: .; V gene: TRBV29-1; clone size: many; J gene: TRBJ1-2; CDR3 protein: CSVSASEYGYTF; CDR3 DNA: TGCAGCGTGTCGGCGTCGGAGTATGGCTACACCTTC
D gene: .; V gene: TRBV4-3; clone size: many; J gene: TRBJ2-2; CDR3 protein: CASSPLSGGGRTGELFF; CDR3 DNA: TGCGCCAGCAGCCCACTAAGTGGTGGGGGCCGCACCGGGGAGCTGTTTTTT
D gene: TRBD1; V gene: TRBV12-3/TRBV12-4; clone size: many; J gene: TRBJ1-1; CDR3 protein: CASSTLTGETEAFF; CDR3 DNA: TGTGCCAGCAGCACCCTTACAGGGGAGACTGAAGCTTTCTTT
D gene: .; V gene: TRBV6-1; clone size: many; J gene: TRBJ2-7; CDR3 protein: CASSRPRRDSYEQYF; CDR3 DNA: TGTGCCAGCAGCCGCCCCCGGAGGGATTCCTACGAGCAGTACTTC
D gene: TRBD2; V gene: TRBV3-1; clone size: many; J gene: TRBJ2-1; CDR3 protein: CASSQEGLEHEQFF; CDR3 DNA: TGTGCCAGCAGCCAAGAGGGACTAGAACATGAGCAGTTCTTC
D gene: TRBD1; V gene: TRBV29-1; clone size: many; J gene: TRBJ2-3; CDR3 protein: CSVKPTRDRKVMQYF; CDR3 DNA: TGCAGCGTTAAACCAACCCGGGACAGAAAGGTTATGCAGTATTTT
D gene: TRBD1; V gene: TRBV20-1; clone size: many; J gene: TRBJ1-5; CDR3 protein: CSAQDTGTGGNQPQHF; CDR3 DNA: TGCAGTGCGCAGGACACCGGGACAGGGGGCAATCAGCCCCAGCATTTT
D gene: .; V gene: TRBV20-1; clone size: many; J gene: TRBJ2-5; CDR3 protein: CSARDPQTGQETQYF; CDR3 DNA: TGCAGTGCTAGAGATCCACAAACGGGGCAAGAGACCCAGTACTTC
D gene: TRBD2; V gene: TRBV6-2/TRBV6-3; clone size: many; J gene: TRBJ2-3; CDR3 protein: CASSLAGVEDTQYF; CDR3 DNA: TGTGCCAGCAGTTTAGCGGGAGTGGAGGATACGCAGTATTTT
D gene: .; V gene: TRBV4-3; clone size: many; J gene: TRBJ1-2; CDR3 protein: CASSQILNSPGGYTF; CDR3 DNA: TGCGCCAGCAGCCAAATCTTGAATTCTCCTGGTGGCTACACCTTC
D gene: .; V gene: TRBV19; clone size: .; J gene: TRBJ2-1; CDR3 protein: CASSVSSGLGEQFF; CDR3 DNA: TGTGCCAGTAGTGTTAGTTCAGGGTTGGGTGAGCAGTTCTTC
D gene: .; V gene: TRBV29-1; clone size: many; J gene: TRBJ1-2; CDR3 protein: CSVVRGTNYGYTF; CDR3 DNA: TGCAGCGTTGTAAGAGGGACTAACTATGGCTACACCTTC
D gene: .; V gene: TRBV6-2/TRBV6-3; clone size: few; J gene: TRBJ2-4; CDR3 protein: CASSSKNIQYF; CDR3 DNA: TGTGCCAGCAGTTCTAAAAACATTCAGTACTTC
D gene: .; V gene: TRBV29-1; clone size: .; J gene: TRBJ1-2; CDR3 protein: CSVGEGGANYGYTF; CDR3 DNA: TGCAGCGTTGGGGAGGGGGGAGCTAACTATGGCTACACCTTC
D gene: .; V gene: TRBV6-5; clone size: few; J gene: TRBJ1-1; CDR3 protein: CASSYMGFPGSEAFF; CDR3 DNA: TGTGCCAGCAGTTACATGGGCTTCCCCGGATCCGAAGCTTTCTTT
D gene: .; V gene: TRBV3-1; clone size: many; J gene: TRBJ2-3; CDR3 protein: CASSANSADTQYF; CDR3 DNA: TGTGCCAGCAGCGCAAACAGTGCAGATACGCAGTATTTT
D gene: TRBD1; V gene: TRBV15; clone size: many; J gene: TRBJ2-1; CDR3 protein: CATSRDTGGYNEQFF; CDR3 DNA: TGTGCCACCAGCAGAGATACAGGGGGTTACAATGAGCAGTTCTTC
D gene: .; V gene: TRBV7-8; clone size: few; J gene: TRBJ1-1; CDR3 protein: CASSLEILGLNTEAFF; CDR3 DNA: TGTGCCAGCAGCTTAGAGATTTTGGGTCTGAACACTGAAGCTTTCTTT
D gene: TRBD2; V gene: TRBV12-3/TRBV12-4; clone size: many; J gene: TRBJ2-1; CDR3 protein: CASSPLGLAGGPNEQFF; CDR3 DNA: TGTGCCAGCAGTCCCCTTGGACTAGCGGGAGGGCCAAATGAGCAGTTCTTC
D gene: .; V gene: TRBV6-2/TRBV6-3; clone size: many; J gene: TRBJ1-1; CDR3 protein: CASITGGNTEAFF; CDR3 DNA: TGTGCCAGCATCACGGGAGGGAACACTGAAGCTTTCTTT
D gene: TRBD1; V gene: TRBV10-3; clone size: many; J gene: TRBJ2-2; CDR3 protein: CAISRDRDQATGELFF; CDR3 DNA: TGTGCCATCAGCCGGGACAGGGATCAGGCGACCGGGGAGCTGTTTTTT
D gene: .; V gene: TRBV7-2; clone size: .; J gene: TRBJ2-5; CDR3 protein: CASSAEETQYF; CDR3 DNA: TGTGCCAGCAGCGCAGAAGAGACCCAGTACTTC
D gene: .; V gene: TRBV28; clone size: many; J gene: TRBJ2-5; CDR3 protein: CASSLPGFQETQYF; CDR3 DNA: TGTGCCAGCAGTTTACCGGGCTTCCAAGAGACCCAGTACTTC
D gene: TRBD1; V gene: TRBV7-2; clone size: many; J gene: TRBJ2-7; CDR3 protein: CASSLRTGANYEQYF; CDR3 DNA: TGTGCCAGCAGCTTACGGACAGGGGCGAACTACGAGCAGTACTTC
D gene: .; V gene: TRBV28; clone size: many; J gene: TRBJ2-3; CDR3 protein: CASSLISDGTDTQYF; CDR3 DNA: TGTGCCAGCAGTTTGATCTCGGACGGTACAGATACGCAGTATTTT
D gene: TRBD1; V gene: TRBV29-1; clone size: few; J gene: TRBJ1-2; CDR3 protein: CSVEDEGGTGGLGYGYTF; CDR3 DNA: TGCAGCGTTGAAGATGAAGGAGGGACAGGGGGCTTGGGCTATGGCTACACCTTC
D gene: TRBD2; V gene: TRBV7-8; clone size: many; J gene: TRBJ2-2; CDR3 protein: CASRVTSTNTGELFF; CDR3 DNA: TGTGCCAGCAGGGTGACTAGCACTAACACCGGGGAGCTGTTTTTT
D gene: .; V gene: TRBV7-8; clone size: few; J gene: TRBJ2-7; CDR3 protein: CASSLSQGFDEQYF; CDR3 DNA: TGTGCCAGCAGCCTATCCCAGGGGTTCGACGAGCAGTACTTC
D gene: .; V gene: TRBV27; clone size: many; J gene: TRBJ1-5; CDR3 protein: CASSLFGSVRSGQPQHF; CDR3 DNA: TGTGCCAGCAGTTTATTCGGGAGTGTTCGGTCTGGTCAGCCCCAGCATTTT
D gene: .; V gene: TRBV7-6; clone size: many; J gene: TRBJ2-1; CDR3 protein: CASSNPSGLNEQFF; CDR3 DNA: TGTGCCAGCAGCAACCCATCGGGACTCAATGAGCAGTTCTTC
D gene: .; V gene: TRBV20-1; clone size: many; J gene: TRBJ1-1; CDR3 protein: CSARDRRGHRNTEAFF; CDR3 DNA: TGCAGTGCTAGAGACCGGAGAGGACACCGAAACACTGAAGCTTTCTTT
D gene: .; V gene: TRBV7-9; clone size: .; J gene: TRBJ1-1; CDR3 protein: CASSLGVTSEGFF; CDR3 DNA: TGTGCCAGCAGCTTAGGTGTTACATCTGAAGGTTTCTTT
D gene: TRBD1; V gene: TRBV15; clone size: many; J gene: TRBJ1-4; CDR3 protein: CATSRDRQGVEKLFF; CDR3 DNA: TGTGCCACCAGCAGAGACCGACAGGGGGTTGAAAAACTGTTTTTT
D gene: .; V gene: TRBV6-5; clone size: .; J gene: TRBJ2-5; CDR3 protein: CASSYSRETQYF; CDR3 DNA: TGTGCCAGCAGTTACTCGAGAGAGACCCAGTACTTC
D gene: .; V gene: TRBV15; clone size: many; J gene: TRBJ2-4; CDR3 protein: CATSTLQGITKNIQYF; CDR3 DNA: TGTGCCACCAGCACCTTACAGGGTATCACCAAAAACATTCAGTACTTC
D gene: .; V gene: TRBV7-2; clone size: many; J gene: TRBJ2-1; CDR3 protein: CASSSKTSYNEQFF; CDR3 DNA: TGTGCCAGCAGCTCGAAGACTAGCTACAATGAGCAGTTCTTC
D gene: .; V gene: TRBV20-1; clone size: many; J gene: TRBJ2-1; CDR3 protein: CSARDRGTDFSGEQFF; CDR3 DNA: TGCAGTGCTAGAGATCGAGGGACCGACTTCTCGGGGGAGCAGTTCTTC